These T cell receptor beta chains were read from a single sample in a study of blood T cell repertoires in COVID-19. Generated by immunoSEQ multiplex PCR, the TCRdb table keeps only in-frame clones and is missing some. Here the sample spans tens of thousands of clones, roughly 71% being singletons. The sequenced sample consisted of peripheral blood. These receptors originate from a woman in her fifties or sixties with active or convalescent COVID-19. CDR3s include the opening cysteine and the closing phenylalanine or tryptophan. D genes are given only for firm matches. A row's size may be missing; if present it is once, few, many or a size class.

V	J	D	size	CDR3	DNA
TRBV6-2/TRBV6-3	TRBJ2-7	TRBD1	-	CASSRGLRPYEQYF	TGTGCCAGCAGTAGGGGGCTGAGGCCCTACGAGCAGTACTTC
TRBV28	TRBJ2-2	TRBD1	-	CATQDRGWAGELFF	TGTGCCACCCAAGACAGGGGTTGGGCCGGGGAGCTGTTTTTT
TRBV6-1	TRBJ1-5	-	-	CASSDGLSQPQHF	TGTGCCAGCAGTGACGGACTGAGTCAGCCCCAGCATTTT
TRBV19	TRBJ2-6	TRBD2	-	CASSSRLAGGTGANVLTF	TGTGCCAGTAGTTCTCGACTAGCGGGAGGAACTGGGGCCAACGTCCTGACTTTC
TRBV6-2/TRBV6-3	TRBJ1-3	-	-	CASSEVRGSGNTIYF	TGTGCCAGCAGTGAGGTTCGCGGCTCTGGAAACACCATATATTTT
TRBV4-1	TRBJ1-2	-	-	CASSRPTQAWDGYTF	TGCGCCAGCAGCCGGCCAACACAGGCGTGGGATGGCTACACCTTC
TRBV7-2	TRBJ1-5	-	-	CASSLVVSSNQPQHF	TGTGCCAGCAGCTTAGTAGTTTCTAGCAATCAGCCCCAGCATTTT
TRBV6-5	TRBJ2-7	-	-	CASSYSMGSSYEQYF	TGTGCCAGCAGTTACTCGATGGGCTCGAGCTACGAGCAGTACTTC
TRBV27	TRBJ2-1	TRBD1	-	CASSSSGTVGNEQFF	TGTGCCAGCAGTTCCTCCGGGACAGTGGGCAATGAGCAGTTCTTC
TRBV7-2	TRBJ1-1	TRBD1	-	CASSGRQGAAEAFF	TGTGCCAGCAGCGGACGACAGGGGGCCGCTGAAGCTTTCTTT
TRBV30	TRBJ1-5	-	-	CAWSLDNSNQPQHF	TGTGCCTGGAGTCTTGACAATAGCAATCAGCCCCAGCATTTT
TRBV12-5	TRBJ1-6	-	-	CASGLEGDSPLHF	TGTGCTAGTGGTTTGGAAGGAGATTCACCCCTCCACTTT
TRBV19	TRBJ2-4	TRBD1	-	CASRDRDRPIQYF	TGTGCCAGTCGAGATCGGGACAGACCAATTCAGTACTTC
TRBV7-3	TRBJ2-1	TRBD2	-	CASSSAAGGPLRNNEQFF	TGTGCCAGCAGCTCAGCAGCGGGAGGGCCGTTAAGGAACAATGAGCAGTTCTTC
TRBV6-2/TRBV6-3	TRBJ2-2	-	few	CASSLQRNTGELFF	TGTGCCAGCAGTCTCCAGCGGAACACCGGGGAGCTGTTTTTT
TRBV9	TRBJ2-2	TRBD2	-	CASSAAGVNTGELFF	TGTGCCAGCAGCGCCGCGGGGGTGAACACCGGGGAGCTGTTTTTT
TRBV6-5	TRBJ1-1	-	few	CASKRTNTNTEAFF	TGTGCCAGCAAGCGAACGAATACGAACACTGAAGCTTTCTTT
TRBV5-1	TRBJ2-7	-	-	CASSPSEGAYEQYF	TGCGCCAGCAGCCCGTCGGAGGGGGCGTACGAGCAGTACTTC